Listed below are T cell receptor beta chains from one sample, sequenced in a study of T cell changes during pregnancy in multiple sclerosis. Sequencing was performed with immunoSEQ multiplex PCR; in TCRdb, only in-frame clones are kept and a portion is missing. The table records 60,000 to 65,000 clones, 92% of them present only once. The sample consisted of peripheral blood, taken in the second trimester of pregnancy. The receptors come from a female donor in good health, enrolled as a control in a pregnancy study. Both conserved end residues are part of each CDR3. The D gene is left open where the match is weak. Where a row states a size, it is once, few, many or the class of an expanded clone; other rows omit it.

TRBJ2-2 | 15 | NA | NA | TRBV23-1 | TGCGCCAGCAGTAGGACAGGGAGGGGCACCGGGGAGCTGTTTTTT | CASSRTGRGTGELFF
TRBJ2-1 | 11 | NA | TRBD2 | TRBV11-2 | TGTGCCAGCTTGGGGGGGGATGAGCAGTTCTTC | CASLGGDEQFF
TRBJ2-5 | 15 | NA | NA | TRBV4-1 | TGCGCCAGCAGCCAACCCCGGGACTTCCAAGAGACCCAGTACTTC | CASSQPRDFQETQYF
TRBJ2-7 | 15 | NA | TRBD2 | TRBV28 | TGTGCCAGCAGGACAACGGGAGGTCTGTCCTACGAGCAGTACTTC | CASRTTGGLSYEQYF
TRBJ2-3 | 15 | once | NA | TRBV5-4 | TGTGCCAGCAGCTTGGGGGGCGGGATGGCAGATACGCAGTATTTT | CASSLGGGMADTQYF
TRBJ2-1 | 18 | NA | NA | TRBV28 | TGTGCCAGTAATGGGGAGTACAGTCCCTTTAGCTCCTACAATGAGCAGTTCTTC | CASNGEYSPFSSYNEQFF
TRBJ2-1 | 14 | NA | TRBD1 | TRBV6-1 | TGTGCCAGCAGTAGACAGGGGGAGTTCTATGAGCAGTTCTTC | CASSRQGEFYEQFF
TRBJ2-1 | 14 | NA | TRBD2 | TRBV28 | TGTGCCAGCCGCGGGACTAGCGGTCACAATGAGCAGTTCTTC | CASRGTSGHNEQFF
TRBJ2-7 | 19 | NA | TRBD1 | TRBV28 | TGTGCCAGCAGTTCAATATACCCCTTATCGGGACAGGGGTTCTACGAGCAGTACTTC | CASSSIYPLSGQGFYEQYF
TRBJ2-7 | 11 | NA | NA | TRBV30 | TGTGCCTGGAGTCCAGGGGTCGAGCAGTACTTC | CAWSPGVEQYF
TRBJ1-5 | 14 | NA | NA | TRBV19 | TGTGCCAGTAGTCCACTAGGTGGCAATCAGCCCCAGCATTTT | CASSPLGGNQPQHF
TRBJ1-1 | 13 | NA | NA | TRBV6-5 | TGTGCCAGCAGGTGGGCAGGAGGCACTGAAGCTTTCTTT | CASRWAGGTEAFF
TRBJ1-1 | 16 | NA | TRBD1 | TRBV5-1 | TGCGCCAGCAGCCCCGGGACAGGGGGCGAGAACACTGAAGCTTTCTTT | CASSPGTGGENTEAFF
TRBJ1-5 | 16 | NA | TRBD1 | TRBV15 | TGTGCCACCAGCAGACGGGACAGGGCAAGCAATCAGCCCCAGCATTTT | CATSRRDRASNQPQHF
TRBJ2-7 | 14 | once | TRBD1 | TRBV9 | TGTGCCAGCAGCGGACAGGGCAGCTCCTACGAGCAGTACTTC | CASSGQGSSYEQYF
TRBJ2-2 | 15 | NA | TRBD2 | TRBV6-1 | TGTGCCAGCAGTCTACTAGCGGGAGGGACCGGGGAGCTGTTTTTT | CASSLLAGGTGELFF
TRBJ2-5 | 15 | NA | NA | TRBV2 | TGTGCCAGCAGTGAAAGTCAGGCGGGACGGGAGACCCAGTACTTC | CASSESQAGRETQYF
TRBJ2-2 | 16 | NA | TRBD1 | TRBV5-4 | TGTGCCAGCAGCCGACCCGACAGGGGTAACACCGGGGAGCTGTTTTTT | CASSRPDRGNTGELFF
TRBJ1-5 | 14 | NA | NA | TRBV9 | TGTGCCAGCAGTGTAGGGTCCGCCAGTCAGCCCCAGCATTTT | CASSVGSASQPQHF
TRBJ2-7 | 18 | NA | TRBD1 | TRBV2 | TGTGCCAGCAGTGAGCCCACCCGGGACAGGAGAACCCACTACGAGCAGTACTTC | CASSEPTRDRRTHYEQYF
TRBJ2-1 | 16 | NA | TRBD2 | TRBV4-2 | TGTGCCAGCAGCCCTTGGACTAGCGGGCTGTACAATGAGCAGTTCTTC | CASSPWTSGLYNEQFF
TRBJ1-3 | 10 | NA | NA | TRBV10-2 | TGCGCCAAGACCCCGGGGGCCATATATTTT | CAKTPGAIYF
TRBJ2-1 | 13 | NA | TRBD1 | TRBV6-5 | TGTGCCACGCGCGCGGCAGGGGGCAATGAGCAGTTCTTC | CATRAAGGNEQFF
TRBJ2-1 | 14 | once | NA | TRBV19 | TGTGCCAGCGCCCCGAGGGGGGGGAGGAATGAGCAGTTCTTC | CASAPRGGRNEQFF
TRBJ1-6 | 17 | once | NA | TRBV13 | TGTGCCAGCAGCTCCTGGGGGAGGGGTGTTTCAGGTTCACCCCTCCACTTT | CASSSWGRGVSGSPLHF
TRBJ1-2 | 15 | NA | TRBD1 | TRBV27 | TGTGCCAGCAGTTTGACAGGGTTAGGGGGGTATGGCTACACCTTC | CASSLTGLGGYGYTF
TRBJ1-2 | 18 | NA | TRBD1 | TRBV7-2 | TGTGCCAGCAGCTTCAGTACCCCGACTAGACAGGGGGGGCGGGGCTACACCTTC | CASSFSTPTRQGGRGYTF
TRBJ1-5 | 16 | NA | NA | TRBV19 | TGTGCCAGTAGTATTCAGGGAGGAACGATCAATCAGCCCCAGCATTTT | CASSIQGGTINQPQHF
TRBJ2-3 | 13 | NA | TRBD1 | TRBV7-2 | TGTGCCAGCAGCTCGCGGGACAGGGGAGAACAGTATTTT | CASSSRDRGEQYF
TRBJ2-3 | 15 | NA | TRBD2 | TRBV7-3 | TGTGCCAGCAGCTTAGACGGGGGGAGCACAGATACGCAGTATTTT | CASSLDGGSTDTQYF
TRBJ1-4 | 16 | few | TRBD1 | TRBV5-6 | TGTGCCAGCAGCTTACGTGGGACAGGGGGTAATGAAAAACTGTTTTTT | CASSLRGTGGNEKLFF
TRBJ1-3 | 15 | NA | NA | TRBV6-1 | TGTGCCAGCAGTGAGGCCGGGACACTCCCAAACACCATATATTTT | CASSEAGTLPNTIYF
TRBJ1-3 | 14 | NA | NA | TRBV5-4 | TGTGCCAGCAGCCTCCCGGACAGTCGAAACACCATATATTTT | CASSLPDSRNTIYF
TRBJ2-7 | 16 | NA | TRBD2 | TRBV7-2 | TGTGCCAGCAGTCCCCGCATAGGGAGGGACTCCTACGAGCAGTACTTC | CASSPRIGRDSYEQYF
TRBJ2-3 | 13 | once | TRBD2 | TRBV7-7 | TGTGCTAGCAGCCAAAGCGGGAGTCATACGCAGTATTTT | CASSQSGSHTQYF
TRBJ2-7 | 17 | NA | TRBD1 | TRBV27 | TGTGCCAGCAGTTTATATCGATTCGCCGGGACAGAATACGAGCAGTACTTC | CASSLYRFAGTEYEQYF
TRBJ1-4 | 14 | NA | TRBD1 | TRBV19 | TGTGCCAGTAGTTTGGGACAGGGACTTGAAAAACTGTTTTTT | CASSLGQGLEKLFF
TRBJ1-1 | 13 | NA | NA | TRBV10-3 | TGTGCCATCAGTGAGACAGGGTTAACTGAAGCTTTCTTT | CAISETGLTEAFF
TRBJ2-3 | 14 | NA | NA | TRBV28 | TGTGCCAGCAGTTTAAGTCCAGACACAGATACGCAGTATTTT | CASSLSPDTDTQYF
TRBJ1-2 | 13 | NA | NA | TRBV5-6 | TGTGCCAGCAGCCCGGGGAGAAACTATGGCTACACCTTC | CASSPGRNYGYTF
TRBJ2-1 | 15 | NA | NA | TRBV30 | TGTGCCTGGAGTTTCTGGGGGCAGGTAGGCAATGAGCAGTTCTTC | CAWSFWGQVGNEQFF
TRBJ2-2 | 14 | NA | NA | TRBV28 | TGTGCCAGCAGTTTAACAGGGGGGGCCGGGGAGCTGTTTTTT | CASSLTGGAGELFF
TRBJ2-3 | 15 | few | TRBD1 | TRBV27 | TGTGCCAGTTCCCCATGGACAGGAATCACAGATACGCAGTATTTT | CASSPWTGITDTQYF
TRBJ2-3 | 12 | NA | NA | TRBV10-1 | TGCGCCAGCAGTGCTAACACAGATACGCAGTATTTT | CASSANTDTQYF
TRBJ2-5 | 13 | NA | NA | TRBV5-4 | TGTGCCAGCAGACGGGACAACCAAGAGACCCAGTACTTC | CASRRDNQETQYF
TRBJ2-3 | 15 | NA | NA | TRBV2 | TGTGCCAGCAGTGAACAGGGGATTCGCACAGATACGCAGTATTTT | CASSEQGIRTDTQYF
TRBJ2-2 | 18 | NA | TRBD1 | TRBV11-3 | TGTGCCAGCAGCTTAGCATACTGGGGACAGGGGGCGACCGGGGAGCTGTTTTTT | CASSLAYWGQGATGELFF
TRBJ2-2 | 16 | NA | TRBD2 | TRBV10-1 | TGCGCCAGCAGCTTTTCGGCGGGGGGTAACACCGGGGAGCTGTTTTTT | CASSFSAGGNTGELFF
TRBJ2-2 | 16 | once | NA | TRBV18 | TGTGCCAGCTCACCACTCCGGACACCAGACACCGGGGAGCTGTTTTTT | CASSPLRTPDTGELFF
TRBJ1-1 | 12 | NA | NA | TRBV30 | TGTGCCTGGGCGAGGGGGTACACTGAAGCTTTCTTT | CAWARGYTEAFF
TRBJ2-3 | 16 | once | TRBD2 | TRBV5-1 | TGCGCCAGCAGCTTGGGGCAGGGAGGGGGCACAGATACGCAGTATTTT | CASSLGQGGGTDTQYF
TRBJ2-2 | 15 | once | NA | TRBV2 | TGTGCCAGCAGTCAACCCTACTTGAACACCGGGGAGCTGTTTTTT | CASSQPYLNTGELFF
TRBJ1-1 | 16 | NA | TRBD1 | TRBV7-9 | TGTGCCAGCAGCTTAGGTCTTAGGGGGCACGACACTGAAGCTTTCTTT | CASSLGLRGHDTEAFF